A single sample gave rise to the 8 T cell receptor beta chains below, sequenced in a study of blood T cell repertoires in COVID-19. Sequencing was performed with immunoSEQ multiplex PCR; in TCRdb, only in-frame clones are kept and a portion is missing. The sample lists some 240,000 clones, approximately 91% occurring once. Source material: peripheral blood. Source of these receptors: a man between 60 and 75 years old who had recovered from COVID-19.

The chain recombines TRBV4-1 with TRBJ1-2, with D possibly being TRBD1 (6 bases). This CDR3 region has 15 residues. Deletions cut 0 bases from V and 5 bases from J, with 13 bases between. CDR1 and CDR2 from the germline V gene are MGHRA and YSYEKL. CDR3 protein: CASSQDPTGQYGYTF. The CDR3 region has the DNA TGCGCCAGCAGCCAAGATCCGACAGGCCAATATGGCTACACCTTC.

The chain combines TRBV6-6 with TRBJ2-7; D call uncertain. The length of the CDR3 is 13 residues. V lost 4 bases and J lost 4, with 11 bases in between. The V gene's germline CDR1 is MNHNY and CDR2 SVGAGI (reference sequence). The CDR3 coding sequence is TGTGCCAGCAGTTCCCCTATCTCTTACGAGCAGTACTTC. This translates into CASSSPISYEQYF.

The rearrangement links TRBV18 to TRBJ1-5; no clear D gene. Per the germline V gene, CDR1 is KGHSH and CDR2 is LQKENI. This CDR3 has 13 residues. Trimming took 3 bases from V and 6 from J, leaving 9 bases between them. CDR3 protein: CASSPDGSQPQHF. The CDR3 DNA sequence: TGTGCCAGCTCACCCGACGGGTCTCAGCCCCAGCATTTT. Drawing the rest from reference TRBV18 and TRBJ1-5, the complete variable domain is NAGVMQNPRHLVRRRGQEARLRCSPMKGHSHVYWYRQLPEEGLKFMVYLQKENIIDESGMPKERFSAEFPKEGPSILRIQQVVRGDSAAYFCASSPDGSQPQHFGDGTRLSIL.

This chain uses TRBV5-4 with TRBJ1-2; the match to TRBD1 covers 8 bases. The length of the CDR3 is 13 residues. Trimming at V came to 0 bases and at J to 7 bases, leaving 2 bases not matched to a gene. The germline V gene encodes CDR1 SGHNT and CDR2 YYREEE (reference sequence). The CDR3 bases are TGTGCCAGCAGCTTGGGGACAGGGTCTGGCTACACCTTC. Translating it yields CASSLGTGSGYTF.

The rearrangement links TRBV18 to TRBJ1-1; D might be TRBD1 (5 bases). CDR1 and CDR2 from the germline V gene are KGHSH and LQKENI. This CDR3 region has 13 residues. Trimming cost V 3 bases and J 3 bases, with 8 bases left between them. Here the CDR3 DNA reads TGTGCCAGCTCACCTCAAGGGGACACTGAAGCTTTCTTT. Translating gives CASSPQGDTEAFF.

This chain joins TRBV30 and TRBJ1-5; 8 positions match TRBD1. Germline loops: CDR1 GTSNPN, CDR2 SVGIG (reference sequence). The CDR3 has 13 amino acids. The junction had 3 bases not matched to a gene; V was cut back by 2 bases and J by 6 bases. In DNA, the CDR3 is TGTGCCTGGAGTAGACAGGGGTCTCAGCCCCAGCATTTT. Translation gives CAWSRQGSQPQHF.

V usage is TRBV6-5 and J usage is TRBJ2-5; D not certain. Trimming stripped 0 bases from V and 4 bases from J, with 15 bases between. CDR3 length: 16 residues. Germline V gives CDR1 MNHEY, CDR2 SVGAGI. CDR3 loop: CASSYSYYRSRETQYF. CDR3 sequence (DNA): TGTGCCAGCAGTTACTCGTACTATAGGAGTAGAGAGACCCAGTACTTC.

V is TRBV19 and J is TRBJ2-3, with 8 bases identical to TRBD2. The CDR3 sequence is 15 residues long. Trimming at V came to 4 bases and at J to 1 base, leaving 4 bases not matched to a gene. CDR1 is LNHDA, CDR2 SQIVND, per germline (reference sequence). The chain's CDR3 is CASSTAGGGTDTQYF. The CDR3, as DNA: TGTGCCAGTAGTACGGCGGGGGGTGGCACAGATACGCAGTATTTT.